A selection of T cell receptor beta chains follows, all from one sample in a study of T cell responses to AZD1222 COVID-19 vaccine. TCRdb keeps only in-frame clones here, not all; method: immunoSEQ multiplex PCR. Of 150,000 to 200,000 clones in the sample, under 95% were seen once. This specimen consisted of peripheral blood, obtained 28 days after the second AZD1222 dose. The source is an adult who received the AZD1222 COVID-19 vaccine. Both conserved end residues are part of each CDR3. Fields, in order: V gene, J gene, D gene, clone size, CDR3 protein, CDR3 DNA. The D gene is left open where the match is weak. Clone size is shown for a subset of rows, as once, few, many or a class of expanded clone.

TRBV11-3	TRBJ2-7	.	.	CASSLGGSYEQYF	TGTGCCAGCAGCTTAGGGGGCAGCTACGAGCAGTACTTC
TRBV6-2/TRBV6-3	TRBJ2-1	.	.	CASSYSGGAGEQFF	TGTGCCAGCAGTTACTCAGGAGGAGCCGGCGAGCAGTTCTTC
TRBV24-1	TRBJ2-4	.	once	CATSGVGGKNIQYF	TGTGCCACCAGTGGGGTCGGGGGCAAAAACATTCAGTACTTC
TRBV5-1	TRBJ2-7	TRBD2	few	CASSAGLAGASSSYEQYF	TGCGCCAGCAGCGCCGGACTAGCGGGAGCCTCCAGCTCCTACGAGCAGTACTTC
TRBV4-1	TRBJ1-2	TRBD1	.	CASSRTGDIYGYTF	TGCGCCAGCAGCCGGACAGGGGATATCTATGGCTACACCTTC
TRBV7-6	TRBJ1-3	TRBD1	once	CASSPDRGIGNTIYF	TGTGCCAGCAGCCCAGACAGGGGAATCGGAAACACCATATATTTT
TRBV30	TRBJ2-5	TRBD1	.	CAWRTGIVETQYF	TGTGCCTGGAGGACAGGGATCGTCGAGACCCAGTACTTC
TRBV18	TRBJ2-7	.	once	CASSRAAETYEQYF	TGTGCCAGCTCACGTGCAGCGGAGACCTACGAGCAGTACTTC
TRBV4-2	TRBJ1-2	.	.	CASSQAERYGYTF	TGTGCCAGCAGCCAAGCGGAGCGGTATGGCTACACCTTC
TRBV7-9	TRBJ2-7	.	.	CASSPKAGPTYEQYF	TGTGCCAGCAGCCCAAAAGCCGGGCCGACCTACGAGCAGTACTTC
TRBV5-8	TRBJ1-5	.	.	CASSRQRLSNQPQHF	TGTGCCAGCAGCCGCCAACGACTGAGCAATCAGCCCCAGCATTTT
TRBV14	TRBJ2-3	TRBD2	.	CASSQDRAGDSTDTQYF	TGTGCCAGCAGCCAAGACCGAGCGGGAGACAGCACAGATACGCAGTATTTT
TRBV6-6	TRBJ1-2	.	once	CASNTGSYGYTF	TGTGCCAGCAACACAGGATCCTATGGCTACACCTTC